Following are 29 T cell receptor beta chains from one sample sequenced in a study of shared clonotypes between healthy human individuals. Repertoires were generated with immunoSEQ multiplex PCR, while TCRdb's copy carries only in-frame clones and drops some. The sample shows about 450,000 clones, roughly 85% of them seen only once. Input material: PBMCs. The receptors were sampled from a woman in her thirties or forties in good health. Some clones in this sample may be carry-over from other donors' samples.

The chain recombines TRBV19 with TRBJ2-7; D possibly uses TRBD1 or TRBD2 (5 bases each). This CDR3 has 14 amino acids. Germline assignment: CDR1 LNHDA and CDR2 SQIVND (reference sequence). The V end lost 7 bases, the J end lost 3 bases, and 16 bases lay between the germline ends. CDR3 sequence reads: CASTPGPSNYEQYF. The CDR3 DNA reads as TGTGCCAGTACTCCGGGACCGAGCAACTACGAGCAGTACTTC.

The CDR3 region is CASPVTGANTGELFF. The CDR3, as DNA: TGTGCCAGCCCGGTGACTGGAGCGAACACCGGGGAGCTGTTTTTT. This chain uses TRBV7-9 with TRBJ2-2; D not resolved. The CDR3 contains 15 residues. V dropped 8 bases and J dropped 0 bases, with 13 bases sitting between them. Germline CDR1 is SEHNR and CDR2 is FQNEAQ (reference sequence).

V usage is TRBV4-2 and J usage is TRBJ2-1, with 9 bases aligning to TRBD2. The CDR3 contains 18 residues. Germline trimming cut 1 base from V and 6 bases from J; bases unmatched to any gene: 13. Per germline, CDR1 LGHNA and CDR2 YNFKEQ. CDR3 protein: CASSQGVFAGGPGNEQFF. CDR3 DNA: TGTGCCAGCAGCCAAGGGGTATTCGCGGGAGGGCCCGGCAATGAGCAGTTCTTC.

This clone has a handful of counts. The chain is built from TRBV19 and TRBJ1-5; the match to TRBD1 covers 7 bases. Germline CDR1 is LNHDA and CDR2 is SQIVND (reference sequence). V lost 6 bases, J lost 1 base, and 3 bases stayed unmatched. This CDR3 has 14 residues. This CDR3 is CASRRQGSNQPQHF. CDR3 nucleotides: TGTGCCAGTAGGAGACAGGGAAGCAATCAGCCCCAGCATTTT.

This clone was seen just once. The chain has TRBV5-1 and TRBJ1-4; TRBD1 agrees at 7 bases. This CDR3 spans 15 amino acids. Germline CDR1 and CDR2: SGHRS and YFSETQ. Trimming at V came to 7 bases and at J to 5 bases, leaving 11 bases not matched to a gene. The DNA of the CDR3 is TGCGCCAGCCGGAGGACAGGTCGATCAAATGAAAAACTGTTTTTT. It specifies CASRRTGRSNEKLFF.

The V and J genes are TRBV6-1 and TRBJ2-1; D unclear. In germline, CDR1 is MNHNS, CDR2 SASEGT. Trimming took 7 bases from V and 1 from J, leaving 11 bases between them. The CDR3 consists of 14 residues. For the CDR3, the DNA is TGTGCCAGCACTCGGGTGGGGTCCTACAATGAGCAGTTCTTC. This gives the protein CASTRVGSYNEQFF.

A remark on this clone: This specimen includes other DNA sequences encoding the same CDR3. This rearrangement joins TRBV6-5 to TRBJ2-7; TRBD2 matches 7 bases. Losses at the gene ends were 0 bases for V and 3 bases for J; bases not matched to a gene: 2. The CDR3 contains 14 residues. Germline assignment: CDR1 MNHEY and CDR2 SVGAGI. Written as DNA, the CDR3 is TGTGCCAGCAGTTACTCGAGGGAGGGCTACGAGCAGTACTTC. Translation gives CASSYSREGYEQYF.

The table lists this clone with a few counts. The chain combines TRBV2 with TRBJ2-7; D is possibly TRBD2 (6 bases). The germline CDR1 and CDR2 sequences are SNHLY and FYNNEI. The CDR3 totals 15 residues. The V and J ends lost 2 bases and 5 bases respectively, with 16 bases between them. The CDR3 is CASSELREASHEQYF. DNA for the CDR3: TGTGCCAGCAGTGAACTAAGGGAGGCCTCTCACGAGCAGTACTTC.

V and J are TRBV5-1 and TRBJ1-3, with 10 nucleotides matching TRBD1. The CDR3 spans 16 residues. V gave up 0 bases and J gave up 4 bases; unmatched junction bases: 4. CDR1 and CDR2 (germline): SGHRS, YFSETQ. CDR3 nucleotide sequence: TGCGCCAGCAGCTTGGGACAGGGGGCACTAGGAAACACCATATATTTT. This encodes CASSLGQGALGNTIYF.

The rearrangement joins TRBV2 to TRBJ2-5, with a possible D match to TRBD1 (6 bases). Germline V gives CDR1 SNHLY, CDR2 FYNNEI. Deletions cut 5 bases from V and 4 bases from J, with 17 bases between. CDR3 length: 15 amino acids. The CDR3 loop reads CASSQGRGIGETQYF. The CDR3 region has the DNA TGTGCCAGCAGTCAGGGCAGGGGAATAGGAGAGACCCAGTACTTC. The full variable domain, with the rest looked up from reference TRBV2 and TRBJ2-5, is EPEVTQTPSHQVTQMGQEVILRCVPISNHLYFYWYRQILGQKVEFLVSFYNNEISEKSEIFDDQFSVERPDGSNFTLKIRSTKLEDSAMYFCASSQGRGIGETQYFGPGTRLLVL.

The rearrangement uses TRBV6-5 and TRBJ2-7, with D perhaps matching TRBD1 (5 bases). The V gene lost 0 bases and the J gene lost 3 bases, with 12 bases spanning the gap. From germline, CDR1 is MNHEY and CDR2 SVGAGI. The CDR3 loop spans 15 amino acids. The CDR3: CASSYSGPTDYEQYF. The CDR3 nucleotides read TGTGCCAGCAGTTACTCAGGGCCGACAGACTACGAGCAGTACTTC.

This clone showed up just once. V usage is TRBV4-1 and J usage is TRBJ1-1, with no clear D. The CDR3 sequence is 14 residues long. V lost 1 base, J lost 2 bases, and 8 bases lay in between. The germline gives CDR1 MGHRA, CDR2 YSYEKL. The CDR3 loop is CASSQANLNTEAFF. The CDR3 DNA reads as TGCGCCAGCAGCCAAGCTAATCTAAACACTGAAGCTTTCTTT.

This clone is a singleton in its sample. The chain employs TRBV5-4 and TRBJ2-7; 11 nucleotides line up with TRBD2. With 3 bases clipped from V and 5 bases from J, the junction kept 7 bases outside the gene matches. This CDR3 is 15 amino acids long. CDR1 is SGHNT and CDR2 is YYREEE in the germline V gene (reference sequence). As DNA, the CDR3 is TGTGCCAGCAGCTCCCCACTAGCGGGAGTCGACGAGCAGTACTTC. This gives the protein CASSSPLAGVDEQYF.

The DNA of the CDR3 is TGTGCCAGTAGTATAGGGCTACGTAGCGGGGAGACCCAGTACTTC. As protein: CASSIGLRSGETQYF. V and J are TRBV19 and TRBJ2-5; 7 bases align to TRBD2. Germline CDR1 and CDR2: LNHDA and SQIVND (reference sequence). Trimming removed 1 base from V and 5 bases from J; junction bases left unmatched: 7. The CDR3 loop spans 15 amino acids.

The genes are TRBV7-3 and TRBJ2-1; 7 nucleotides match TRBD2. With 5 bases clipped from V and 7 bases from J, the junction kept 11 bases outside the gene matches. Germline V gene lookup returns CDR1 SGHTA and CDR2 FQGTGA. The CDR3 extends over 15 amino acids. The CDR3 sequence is CASSPRLGGPNEQFF. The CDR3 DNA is TGTGCCAGCAGCCCACGTCTGGGAGGGCCGAATGAGCAGTTCTTC.

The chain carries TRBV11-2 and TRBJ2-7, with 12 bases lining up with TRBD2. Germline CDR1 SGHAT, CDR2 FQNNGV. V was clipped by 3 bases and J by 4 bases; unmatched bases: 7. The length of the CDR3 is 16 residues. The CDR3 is CASSLRLAGGRYEQYF. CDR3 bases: TGTGCCAGCAGCTTGCGGCTAGCGGGAGGGAGGTACGAGCAGTACTTC.

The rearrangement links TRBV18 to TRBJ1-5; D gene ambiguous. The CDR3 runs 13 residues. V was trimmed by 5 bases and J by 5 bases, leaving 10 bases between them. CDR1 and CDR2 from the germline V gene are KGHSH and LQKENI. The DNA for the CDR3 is TGTGCCAGCTCAGGTAGCAGAGATCAGCCCCAGCATTTT. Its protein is CASSGSRDQPQHF.

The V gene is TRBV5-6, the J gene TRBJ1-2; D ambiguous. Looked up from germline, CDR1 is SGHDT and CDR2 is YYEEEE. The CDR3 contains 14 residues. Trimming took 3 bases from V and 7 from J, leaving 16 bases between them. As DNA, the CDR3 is TGTGCCAGCAGCTCCAATAAGGGAGTGTTTGGCTACACCTTC. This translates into CASSSNKGVFGYTF. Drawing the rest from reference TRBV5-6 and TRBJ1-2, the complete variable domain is DAGVTQSPTHLIKTRGQQVTLRCSPKSGHDTVSWYQQALGQGPQFIFQYYEEEERQRGNFPDRFSGHQFPNYSSELNVNALLLGDSALYLCASSSNKGVFGYTFGSGTRLTVV.

The CDR3 nucleotides read TGTGCCAGCAGTACCCGGGGGCAGCCCCAGCATTTT. Residues: CASSTRGQPQHF. This chain uses TRBV28 with TRBJ1-5; D possibly corresponds to TRBD1 (5 bases). Per the germline V gene, CDR1 is MDHEN and CDR2 is SYDVKM. This CDR3 comprises 12 residues. The ends were cut back, 5 bases at V and 7 bases at J, with 9 bases in the middle.

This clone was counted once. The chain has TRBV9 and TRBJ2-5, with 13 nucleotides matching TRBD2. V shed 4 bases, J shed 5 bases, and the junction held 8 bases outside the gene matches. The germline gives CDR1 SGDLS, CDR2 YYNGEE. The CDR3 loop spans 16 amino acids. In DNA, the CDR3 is TGTGCCAGCAGCCCCCGGACTAGCGGGAGTTGGGAGACCCAGTACTTC. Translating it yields CASSPRTSGSWETQYF.

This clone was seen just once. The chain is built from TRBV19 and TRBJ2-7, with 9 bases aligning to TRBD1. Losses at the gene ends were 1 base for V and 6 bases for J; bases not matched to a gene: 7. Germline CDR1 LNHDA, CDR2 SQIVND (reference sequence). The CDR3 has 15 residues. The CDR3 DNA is TGTGCCAGTAGTATAGGGGGGACAGGGATCGGCGAGCAGTACTTC. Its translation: CASSIGGTGIGEQYF.

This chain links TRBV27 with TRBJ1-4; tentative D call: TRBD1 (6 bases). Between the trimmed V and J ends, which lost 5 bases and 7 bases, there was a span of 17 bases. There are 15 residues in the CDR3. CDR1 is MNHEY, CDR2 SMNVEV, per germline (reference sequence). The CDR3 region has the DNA TGTGCCAGCAGTCCTACAGGGACATTAGGTGAAAAACTGTTTTTT. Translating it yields CASSPTGTLGEKLFF.

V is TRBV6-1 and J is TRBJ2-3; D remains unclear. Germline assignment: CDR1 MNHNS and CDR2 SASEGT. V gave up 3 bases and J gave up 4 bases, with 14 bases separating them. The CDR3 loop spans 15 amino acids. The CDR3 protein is CASSEWIYVADTQYF. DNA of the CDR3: TGTGCCAGCAGTGAGTGGATTTATGTGGCAGATACGCAGTATTTT.

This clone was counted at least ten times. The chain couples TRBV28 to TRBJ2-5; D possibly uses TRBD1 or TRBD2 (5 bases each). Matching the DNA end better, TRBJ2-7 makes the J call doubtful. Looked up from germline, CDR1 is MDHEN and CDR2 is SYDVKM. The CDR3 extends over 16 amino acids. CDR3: CASSSRDPPSEFEQYF. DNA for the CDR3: TGTGCCAGCAGTTCCAGGGACCCTCCCTCTGAGTTCGAGCAGTACTTC.

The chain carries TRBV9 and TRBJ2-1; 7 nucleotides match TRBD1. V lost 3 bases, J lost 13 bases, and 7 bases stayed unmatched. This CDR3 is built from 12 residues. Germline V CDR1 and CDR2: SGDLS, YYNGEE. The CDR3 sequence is CASSADWTGQFF. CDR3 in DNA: TGTGCCAGCAGCGCGGATTGGACAGGACAGTTCTTC. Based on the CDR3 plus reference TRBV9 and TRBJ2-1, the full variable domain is DSGVTQTPKHLITATGQRVTLRCSPRSGDLSVYWYQQSLDQGLQFLIQYYNGEERAKGNILERFSAQQFPDLHSELNLSSLELGDSALYFCASSADWTGQFFGPGTRLTVL.

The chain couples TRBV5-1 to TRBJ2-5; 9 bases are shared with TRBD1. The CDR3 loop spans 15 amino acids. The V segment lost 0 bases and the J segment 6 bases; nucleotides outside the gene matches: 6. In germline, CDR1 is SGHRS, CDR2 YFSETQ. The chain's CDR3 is CASSLEGQGLKTQYF. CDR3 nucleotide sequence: TGCGCCAGCAGCTTGGAGGGACAGGGTTTGAAGACCCAGTACTTC.

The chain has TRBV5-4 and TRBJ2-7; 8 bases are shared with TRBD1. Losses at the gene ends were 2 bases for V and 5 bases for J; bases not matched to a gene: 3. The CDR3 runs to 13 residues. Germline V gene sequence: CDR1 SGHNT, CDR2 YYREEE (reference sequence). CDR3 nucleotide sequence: TGTGCCAGCAGCTTTGCAGGGGGCAACGAGCAGTACTTC. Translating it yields CASSFAGGNEQYF.

The CDR3 loop is CASAASLAATYEQYF. The CDR3 bases are TGCGCCAGCGCCGCGAGTCTAGCGGCGACCTACGAGCAGTACTTC. This rearrangement joins TRBV10-2 to TRBJ2-7, with TRBD2 identical over 7 bases. Germline loops: CDR1 WSHSY, CDR2 SAAADI. Trimming removed 8 bases from V and 2 bases from J; junction bases left unmatched: 12. The CDR3 runs 15 residues.

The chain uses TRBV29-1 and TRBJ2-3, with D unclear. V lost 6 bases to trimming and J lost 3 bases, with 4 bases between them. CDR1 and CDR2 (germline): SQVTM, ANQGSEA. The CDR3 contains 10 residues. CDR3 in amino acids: CSVGTDTQYF. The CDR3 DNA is TGCAGCGTGGGGACAGATACGCAGTATTTT.